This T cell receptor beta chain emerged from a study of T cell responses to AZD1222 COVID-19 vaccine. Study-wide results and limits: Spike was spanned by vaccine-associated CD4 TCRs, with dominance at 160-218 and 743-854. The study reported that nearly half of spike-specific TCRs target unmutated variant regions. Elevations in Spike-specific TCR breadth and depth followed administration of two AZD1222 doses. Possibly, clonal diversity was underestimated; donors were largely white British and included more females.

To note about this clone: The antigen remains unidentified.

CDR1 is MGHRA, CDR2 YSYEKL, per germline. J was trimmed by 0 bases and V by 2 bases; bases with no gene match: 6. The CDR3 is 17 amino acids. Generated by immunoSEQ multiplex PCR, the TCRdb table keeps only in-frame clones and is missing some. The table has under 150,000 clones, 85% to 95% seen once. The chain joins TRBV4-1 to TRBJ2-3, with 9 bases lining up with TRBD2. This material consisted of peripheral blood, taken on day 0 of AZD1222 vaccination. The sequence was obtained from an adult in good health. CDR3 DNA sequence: TGCGCCAGCAGCCAATGGGGTACTAGCGGGAGCACAGATACGCAGTATTTT. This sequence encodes CASSQWGTSGSTDTQYF.